This is a list of T cell receptor beta chains from one sample in a study of blood T cells in healthy people across ages. TCRdb reprocessed the 5' RACE reads with MiXCR, giving one entry per CDR3 protein. The sample yields some 790,000 distinct CDR3 sequences, around 26% seen once. Sample: blood. The receptors here all came from a woman aged 80 or over in good health. Both conserved end residues are part of each CDR3. D genes are given only for firm matches. Clone size is shown for a subset of rows, as once, few, many or a class of expanded clone.

length	D	size	V	J	DNA	CDR3
17	TRBD2	many	TRBV18	TRBJ2-5	TGTGCCAGCTCACCACCCGGGACTAGCGGGGGTGGCGAGACCCAGTACTTC	CASSPPGTSGGGETQYF
17	-	many	TRBV7-2	TRBJ2-3	TGTGCCAGCAGCTTACTAGTGGGGGTGAAGAAGGCAGATACGCAGTATTTT	CASSLLVGVKKADTQYF
16	TRBD2	-	TRBV4-1	TRBJ2-3	TGCGCCAGCAGCCAAGGGAAAGGACTAGCTGCTGATACGCAGTATTTT	CASSQGKGLAADTQYF
14	-	-	TRBV20-1	TRBJ2-6	TGCAGTGCGAGCAGCGGCTCTGGGGCCAACGTCCGGACTTTC	CSASSGSGANVRTF
13	-	many	TRBV12-3/TRBV12-4	TRBJ1-5	TGTGCCAGCCGGGGGGACGGCTCTCCGCCCCAGCATTTT	CASRGDGSPPQHF
15	TRBD2	many	TRBV20-1	TRBJ2-3	TGCAGTGCTAGAGATAACCGGGGGGGCACAGATACGCAGTATTTT	CSARDNRGGTDTQYF
17	TRBD1	many	TRBV24-1	TRBJ2-1	TGTGCCACCAGCGCCCACCTTGACAGGGGCCCGAACAATGAGCAGTTCTTC	CATSAHLDRGPNNEQFF
13	-	-	TRBV5-6	TRBJ2-1	TGTGCCAGCAGCTTACTAGGGGCCAATGAGCAGTTCTTC	CASSLLGANEQFF
14	-	-	TRBV12-3/TRBV12-4	TRBJ2-2	TGTGCCGGCAGTATCGGGGGAACCACCGGGGAGCGGTTTTTT	CAGSIGGTTGERFF
15	TRBD1	few	TRBV6-5	TRBJ1-6	TGTGCCAGCAGGGGCCCGGGACAGGCCTTCCCACCCCTCCACTTT	CASRGPGQAFPPLHF
15	-	-	TRBV4-2	TRBJ2-3	TGTGCCAGCAGCCAAATGCCACCTAACACAGATACGCAGTATTTT	CASSQMPPNTDTQYF
14	TRBD1	-	TRBV3-1	TRBJ1-6	TGTGCCAGCAGCCAAGGGACAGGGCGGTCACCCCTCCACTTT	CASSQGTGRSPLHF
14	-	-	TRBV12-3/TRBV12-4	TRBJ1-1	TGTGCCAGCAGTTTTCGAGCGGCGAACACTGAAGCTTTCTTT	CASSFRAANTEAFF
19	TRBD1	many	TRBV5-5	TRBJ2-5	TGTGCCAGCAGCTTGGGGGGACAGTTAAGTTCCCAATACCAAGAGACCCAGTACTTC	CASSLGGQLSSQYQETQYF
14	-	-	TRBV10-3	TRBJ1-3	TGTGCCATCAGACAATTTACGGGAGGAAACACCATATATTTT	CAIRQFTGGNTIYF
17	TRBD2	-	TRBV27	TRBJ2-1	TGTGCCAGCAGTACGGGACTAGCGGGAGCATCCTACAATGAGCAGTTCTTC	CASSTGLAGASYNEQFF
14	TRBD2	many	TRBV6-2/TRBV6-3	TRBJ2-3	TGTGCCAGCAGTAGCGGGACTAGCCTGACTACGCAGTATTTT	CASSSGTSLTTQYF
16	-	-	TRBV5-1	TRBJ2-1	TGCGCCAGCAGCTTGGTGACACACCCTATCGGCTATGGGCAGTTCTTC	CASSLVTHPIGYGQFF
16	TRBD1	many	TRBV7-9	TRBJ1-2	TGTGCCAGCAGCGCAGGACAGGGAAATTGGGCGTATGGCTACACCTTC	CASSAGQGNWAYGYTF
14	-	-	TRBV7-2	TRBJ1-6	TGTGCCAGTAAGTGGCAGGGGTACAATTCACCCCTCCACTTT	CASKWQGYNSPLHF